The rows below give T cell receptor beta chains drawn from one sample of a study of response to subunit inactivated influenza vaccine. MiXCR was run by TCRdb on the RT-PCR reads, yielding one entry per CDR3 protein. The sample has 300,000 to 350,000 distinct CDR3 sequences, about a fifth seen once. Here the sequenced sample was PBMCs from blood, taken approximately 20 months after vaccination. The receptors stem from a man aged 45 to 70 who received an inactivated influenza vaccine. Each CDR3 is given with its conserved first and last residue. The D gene is left open where the match is weak. Clone sizes are given selectively: once, few, many, or a class where the clone is expanded.

abundance,v_gene,d_gene,j_gene,CDR3aa,CDR3nt
-,TRBV12-3/TRBV12-4,-,TRBJ2-6,CASSLGTTGANVLTF,TGTGCCAGCAGTTTGGGGACCACTGGGGCCAACGTCCTGACTTTC
many,TRBV15,-,TRBJ1-1,CATSRERHTEAFF,TGTGCCACCAGCAGGGAACGGCACACTGAAGCTTTCTTT
-,TRBV12-3/TRBV12-4,-,TRBJ2-1,CASSFPTWGAGYNEQFF,TGTGCCAGCAGTTTTCCTACTTGGGGGGCGGGCTACAATGAGCAGTTCTTC
few,TRBV20-1,-,TRBJ1-2,CSARGGQGGSYGYTF,TGCAGTGCTAGGGGAGGGCAGGGTGGCAGCTATGGCTACACCTTC
few,TRBV4-1,TRBD1,TRBJ1-2,CASSQAPGTGSGYTF,TGCGCCAGCAGCCAAGCCCCGGGGACAGGGAGTGGCTACACCTTC
few,TRBV12-3/TRBV12-4,-,TRBJ2-3,CASSSGTDTQYF,TGTGCCAGCAGTTCCGGTACAGATACGCAGTATTTT
many,TRBV7-8,-,TRBJ1-6,CASSFARGGNNNSPLHF,TGTGCCAGCAGCTTTGCTAGAGGGGGGAATAATAATTCACCCCTCCACTTT
-,TRBV30,TRBD1,TRBJ1-5,CACSRDRGQPQHF,TGTGCCTGTTCCAGGGACAGAGGTCAGCCCCAGCATTTT
-,TRBV20-1,-,TRBJ1-2,CSARDQAFPYGYTF,TGCAGTGCTAGAGATCAAGCATTCCCTTATGGCTACACCTTC
few,TRBV3-1,TRBD2,TRBJ2-1,CASSQGPSLAGGSYNEQFF,TGTGCCAGCAGCCAAGGACCCAGTCTAGCGGGGGGCTCCTACAATGAGCAGTTCTTC
few,TRBV7-9,-,TRBJ1-2,CASSLGGGLNYGYTF,TGTGCCAGCAGCTTAGGCGGGGGACTTAACTATGGCTACACCTTC
few,TRBV5-1,TRBD1,TRBJ2-2,CASSWQGQGDAGELFF,TGCGCCAGCAGCTGGCAGGGACAGGGGGACGCCGGGGAGCTGTTTTTT
-,TRBV12-3/TRBV12-4,-,TRBJ2-2,CASSRLGVVNTGELFF,TGTGCCAGCAGCCGCCTTGGGGTGGTCAACACCGGGGAGCTGTTTTTT
-,TRBV28,-,TRBJ2-4,CASSNLGGSKNIQYF,TGTGCCAGCAGTAATTTAGGGGGATCCAAAAACATTCAGTACTTC
-,TRBV30,-,TRBJ2-5,CAWSETGLLAQYF,TGTGCCTGGAGTGAAACAGGCCTTTTGGCCCAGTACTTC